The following is a T cell receptor beta chain sequence with its context. Time point reported: baseline, week 1 (first vaccination visit). Treatment denoted: pre-vaccination baseline after standard-of-care therapy. Astrocytomas that were new, WHO grade 3 or 4, IDH1-mutant and ATRX-lost were present in the donors. This entry comes from a study of a mutant IDH1 vaccine in newly diagnosed glioma. Study summary: Previous treatment comprised radiotherapy, temozolomide, or both, mostly both.

Clones were sequenced by immunoSEQ multiplex PCR, and TCRdb holds only the in-frame ones, with some missing. Among about 88,000 clones listed, roughly four fifths were seen once. CDR3 length equals 15 residues. After removal of 6 bases from V and 5 bases from J, the junction contained 12 bases not matched to a gene. Germline CDR1 is SNHLY and CDR2 is FYNNEI. The rearrangement uses TRBV2 and TRBJ2-5; 7 bases agree with TRBD2. The receptor comes from a man in his forties with glioma. Some clones in this sample may be carry-over from other donors' samples. The sequencing used PBMCs, collected from a glioma patient treated with radiotherapy, temozolomide or both. The CDR3, as DNA: TGTGCCAGCAGGGAAAACCCGGGGGGAGCGGAGACCCAGTACTTC. Translated: CASRENPGGAETQYF.